A single sample is the source of the 10 T cell receptor beta chains below, sequenced in a study of T-cell memory formation after mild COVID-19. TCRdb re-called the 5' RACE reads through MiXCR, storing one row per CDR3 protein. The sample includes about 140,000 distinct CDR3 sequences, about 19% of them seen just once. Sequences were obtained from PBMCs or a T cell subset sorted from them (not recorded which). The source of these receptors is an adult woman who had mild COVID-19 (a few samples of this study predate the infection). Cell type and time point are not known.

This clonotype has a handful of counts. The V call is TRBV2, the J call TRBJ2-7, with 8 nucleotides matching TRBD2. This CDR3 is 15 amino acids long. After removal of 5 bases from V and 5 bases from J, the junction contained 11 bases not matched to a gene. The germline V gene encodes CDR1 SNHLY and CDR2 FYNNEI. This CDR3 reads CASSTPAGVVHEQYF. The CDR3, as DNA: TGTGCCAGCAGTACTCCAGCGGGAGTAGTCCACGAGCAGTACTTC. Combining the CDR3 with reference TRBV2 and TRBJ2-7 gives the whole variable domain EPEVTQTPSHQVTQMGQEVILRCVPISNHLYFYWYRQILGQKVEFLVSFYNNEISEKSEIFDDQFSVERPDGSNFTLKIRSTKLEDSAMYFCASSTPAGVVHEQYFGPGTRLTVT.

The chain uses TRBV4-3 and TRBJ2-1, with a possible D match to TRBD2 (6 bases). Germline V gene sequence: CDR1 LGHNA, CDR2 YSLEER. The V and J ends lost 1 base and 3 bases respectively, with 10 bases between them. There are 15 residues in the CDR3. The CDR3 region is CASSQVAGLYNEQFF. Written as DNA, the CDR3 is TGCGCCAGCAGCCAAGTCGCGGGACTCTACAATGAGCAGTTCTTC.

The chain carries TRBV30 and TRBJ2-5; the D gene is possibly TRBD2 (6 bases). CDR1 and CDR2 (germline): GTSNPN, SVGIG (reference sequence). Trimming pared 1 base from V and 5 bases from J, leaving 14 bases between. This CDR3 comprises 14 residues. The CDR3 loop is CAWSAYPGGETQYF. The DNA of the CDR3 is TGTGCCTGGAGTGCCTACCCTGGGGGGGAGACCCAGTACTTC.

This clonotype was seen more than once but under ten times. The CDR3 coding sequence is TGTGCCAGCAGCAGTACCACCGAAGAGACCCAGTACTTC. This gives the protein CASSSTTEETQYF. This rearrangement joins TRBV12-3 or TRBV12-4 to TRBJ2-5; unclear D gene. There are 13 residues in the CDR3. The V gene lost 6 bases and the J gene lost 3 bases, with 11 bases spanning the gap.

The chain joins TRBV6-1 to TRBJ1-3, with D tentatively TRBD1 (5 bases). V was trimmed by 8 bases and J by 0 bases, leaving 11 bases between them. The CDR3 sequence is 14 residues long. From germline, CDR1 is MNHNS and CDR2 SASEGT. The CDR3 coding sequence is TGTGCCAGCGCGGGACTCACCTCTGGAAACACCATATATTTT. It translates to CASAGLTSGNTIYF.

The chain combines TRBV6-5 with TRBJ2-7, with 8 bases identical to TRBD1. The ends lost 6 bases at V and 6 bases at J; junction bases unmatched: 13. The CDR3 is 15 amino acids. Germline CDR1 and CDR2: MNHEY and SVGAGI. CDR3 nucleotide sequence: TGTGCCAGCAGCCCCCGGACAGGGATTGGGGGCGAGCAGTACTTC. Amino acids: CASSPRTGIGGEQYF.

The chain uses TRBV20-1 and TRBJ2-7; tentative D call: TRBD2 (6 bases). Trimming shortened V by 3 bases and J by 2 bases, and 14 bases separated the two germline ends. Looked up from germline, CDR1 is DFQATT and CDR2 is SNEGSKA (reference sequence). This CDR3 has 14 residues. The CDR3, as DNA: TGCAGTGCTAGCCACACGGGAGCTACCTACGAGCAGTACTTC. It yields the protein CSASHTGATYEQYF.

The chain links TRBV5-1 to TRBJ2-1; D is uncertain. The CDR3 length is 16 residues. Trimming removed 0 bases from V and 0 bases from J, with 10 bases in between. Germline V gene sequence: CDR1 SGHRS, CDR2 YFSETQ. The CDR3 loop reads CASSLGQTHSYNEQFF. The DNA of the CDR3 is TGCGCCAGCAGCTTGGGGCAGACCCACTCCTACAATGAGCAGTTCTTC.

The chain joins TRBV15 to TRBJ1-2; D is possibly TRBD1 (6 bases). Germline loops: CDR1 LNHNV, CDR2 YYDKDF (reference sequence). CDR3 length equals 15 residues. V dropped 5 bases and J dropped 2 bases, with 15 bases sitting between them. The DNA of the CDR3 is TGTGCCACCAGCCCTCGTAGGGGGGGCAACTATGGCTACACCTTC. Translation gives CATSPRRGGNYGYTF.

The chain joins TRBV7-4 to TRBJ2-7, with 13 bases that match TRBD2. V was pared by 4 bases and J by 3 bases, with 15 bases of the junction left unmatched. The CDR3 is made up of 19 amino acids. Per the germline V gene, CDR1 is SGHVT and CDR2 is SQSDAQ. DNA of the CDR3: TGTGCCAGCAGCTCGTCCGGGACTAGCGGGACCACCCCCCTCTACGAGCAGTACTTC. The encoded protein is CASSSSGTSGTTPLYEQYF.